This TCR beta chain was captured in a study of blood T cell repertoires in COVID-19. The wider study: Donors in the United States, Italy and Spain gave samples during acute or convalescent COVID-19. Sources were T cells, B-cell-depleted T cells, or PBMCs; the material itself was cDNA or gDNA.

While infection was still active, Seattle patients were enrolled and then followed longitudinally. As originally analysed: Amplification of reference gene primers provided the estimated nucleated cell counts. TCRdb keeps only in-frame clones here, not all; method: immunoSEQ multiplex PCR. D and trimming were read from the DNA, whereas the V and J calls and clone size are those reported in that table. Of 40,000 to 45,000 clones listed, more than 80% are singletons. CDR1 is SGDLS and CDR2 is YYNGEE in the germline V gene. This CDR3 contains 16 residues. V shed 3 bases, J shed 6 bases, and the junction held 10 bases outside the gene matches.

Material: peripheral blood. The genes are TRBV9 and TRBJ2-1; 9 nucleotides line up with TRBD1. This TCR was recovered from a man over 45 with COVID-19, enrolled during active disease. The CDR3 here is CASSAGTGFLLNEQFF. DNA for the CDR3: TGTGCCAGCAGCGCGGGGACAGGGTTCTTGCTCAATGAGCAGTTCTTC.